These 22 T cell receptor beta chains share one sample of origin, sequenced in a study of T cell repertoires in cytomegalovirus infection. TCRdb re-called the reads with MiXCR, one entry per CDR3 protein. The sample includes about 310,000 distinct CDR3 sequences, about a sixth of them seen just once. The sequencing sample was made of PBMCs. The receptors stem from a human donor in good health (CMV status not recorded). Some clones in this sample may be carry-over from other donors' samples.

The chain combines TRBV6-2 or TRBV6-3 with TRBJ1-1, with TRBD1 identical over 9 bases. The CDR3 totals 17 residues. CDR1 is MNHEY and CDR2 is SVGEGT in the germline V gene. Losses at the gene ends were 5 bases for V and 6 bases for J; bases not matched to a gene: 16. CDR3 coding DNA: TGTGCCAGCAGTGAAGAGCGGTCGCGGGACAGGGCGCCTGAAGCTTTCTTT. Translating it yields CASSEERSRDRAPEAFF.

This clonotype was found a few times. This sequence joins TRBV5-1 and TRBJ1-1, with 7 positions matching TRBD1. With 4 bases clipped from V and 3 bases from J, the junction kept 6 bases outside the gene matches. The CDR3 spans 14 residues. Germline V lookup: CDR1 SGHRS, CDR2 YFSETQ. CDR3 amino acids: CASSESTGYTEAFF. CDR3 DNA: TGCGCCAGCAGCGAATCGACAGGGTACACTGAAGCTTTCTTT.

Ten or more counts support this clonotype. The J gene is TRBJ2-1, the V gene TRBV4-3; perhaps TRBD2 as D (6 bases). CDR1 and CDR2 (germline): LGHNA, YSLEER. The CDR3 runs 13 residues. Trimming cost V 2 bases and J 7 bases, with 9 bases left between them. CDR3 sequence: CASSQRGGNEQFF. DNA of the CDR3: TGCGCCAGCAGCCAAAGGGGAGGAAATGAGCAGTTCTTC.

This chain uses TRBV20-1 with TRBJ1-5; D is ambiguous. CDR3 size: 14 residues. The V and J ends lost 5 bases and 0 bases respectively, with 11 bases between them. Germline CDR1 reads DFQATT; CDR2 reads SNEGSKA (reference sequence). This chain's CDR3 is CSAATGGSNQPQHF. DNA of the CDR3: TGCAGTGCTGCGACCGGAGGTAGCAATCAGCCCCAGCATTTT.

V and J are TRBV28 and TRBJ1-1; a possible D gene is TRBD1 (5 bases). Germline V CDR1 and CDR2: MDHEN, SYDVKM. Trimming cost V 5 bases and J 4 bases, with 17 bases left between them. The CDR3 contains 15 residues. The chain's CDR3 is CASSPIIGGSTEAFF. The CDR3 DNA is TGTGCCAGCAGTCCCATAATTGGGGGGTCCACTGAAGCTTTCTTT.

The V gene is TRBV6-5, the J gene TRBJ1-2, with 9 bases identical to TRBD1. This CDR3 is built from 14 residues. The V gene's germline CDR1 is MNHEY and CDR2 SVGAGI. J was trimmed by 4 bases and V by 6 bases; bases with no gene match: 6. CDR3 coding DNA: TGTGCCAGCAGAAAAGGGACAGGGAGCTATGGCTACACCTTC. Its protein product is CASRKGTGSYGYTF.

V gene TRBV5-1 combines with J gene TRBJ2-1; D ambiguous. There are 16 residues in the CDR3. The V gene's germline CDR1 is SGHRS and CDR2 YFSETQ. Trimming pared 0 bases from V and 5 bases from J, leaving 15 bases between. The CDR3 DNA reads TGCGCCAGCAGCTTGGCCCCAGATTATATGAACAATGAGCAGTTCTTC. Amino acids: CASSLAPDYMNNEQFF.

The V call is TRBV5-1, the J call TRBJ2-1, with 7 bases that match TRBD1. Germline V lookup: CDR1 SGHRS, CDR2 YFSETQ. V shed 2 bases and J 7 bases; nucleotides not matched to a gene: 6. The length of the CDR3 is 14 residues. The chain's CDR3 is CASSFQGEFNEQFF. CDR3 bases: TGCGCCAGCAGCTTTCAGGGGGAGTTTAATGAGCAGTTCTTC. Variable domain in full (rest from reference TRBV5-1 and TRBJ2-1): KAGVTQTPRYLIKTRGQQVTLSCSPISGHRSVSWYQQTPGQGLQFLFEYFSETQRNKGNFPGRFSGRQFSNSRSEMNVSTLELGDSALYLCASSFQGEFNEQFFGPGTRLTVL.

This clonotype has more than one count but fewer than ten. The DNA for the CDR3 is TGTGCCAGCAGACCGGGACTAGCGGACCAAGAGACCCAGTACTTC. This codes for CASRPGLADQETQYF. The rearrangement links TRBV2 to TRBJ2-5; 11 nucleotides align to TRBD2. V trimming: 6 bases; J trimming: 0 bases; junction bases outside the gene matches: 3. The germline V gene has CDR1 SNHLY and CDR2 FYNNEI. This CDR3 contains 15 residues.

This clonotype was detected ten times or more. The gene calls are TRBV7-2 and TRBJ2-1; 10 nucleotides match TRBD2. J gave up 7 bases and V 0 bases, and 3 bases lay outside the gene matches. The V gene's germline CDR1 is SGHTA and CDR2 FQGNSA. The CDR3 has 15 residues. CDR3 loop: CASSLAAGGPNEQFF. CDR3 bases: TGTGCCAGCAGCTTAGCAGCGGGGGGGCCAAATGAGCAGTTCTTC.

This clonotype was counted ten times or more. The rearrangement joins TRBV24-1 to TRBJ1-1; the match to TRBD1 covers 8 bases. CDR3 size: 15 residues. The germline V gene has CDR1 KGHDR and CDR2 SFDVKD. Unmatched junction bases numbered 10, after V lost 4 bases and J lost 7 bases. CDR3 sequence (DNA): TGTGCCACCAGTGACACGCCCCGGGACAGGCTTGAAGCTTTCTTT. Translation gives CATSDTPRDRLEAFF.

The chain carries TRBV2 and TRBJ1-5, with D unclear. The ends were cut back, 3 bases at V and 10 bases at J, with 7 bases in the middle. The CDR3 totals 11 residues. Per the germline V gene, CDR1 is SNHLY and CDR2 is FYNNEI. The CDR3 spells CASSDNRPQHF. The DNA for the CDR3 is TGTGCCAGCAGTGATAACCGTCCCCAGCATTTT.

This clonotype was found a few times. This rearrangement joins TRBV20-1 to TRBJ2-7, with TRBD1 matching 7 bases. Germline assignment: CDR1 DFQATT and CDR2 SNEGSKA (reference sequence). The CDR3 totals 14 residues. Trimming at V came to 3 bases and at J to 1 base, leaving 6 bases not matched to a gene. CDR3 in amino acids: CSARKRDSSYEQYF. CDR3 sequence (DNA): TGCAGTGCTAGGAAGAGGGACAGTTCCTACGAGCAGTACTTC.

The chain recombines TRBV2 with TRBJ1-5; TRBD1 might be the D (5 bases). Per germline, CDR1 SNHLY and CDR2 FYNNEI. The CDR3 consists of 15 residues. V dropped 2 bases and J dropped 7 bases, with 15 bases sitting between them. The CDR3 region is CASSEMWQGGQPQHF. DNA of the CDR3: TGTGCCAGCAGTGAAATGTGGCAGGGAGGACAGCCCCAGCATTTT.

This clonotype is a singleton in its sample. This chain uses TRBV24-1 with TRBJ1-5; TRBD1 is a possible D gene (6 bases). V lost 9 bases to trimming and J lost 7 bases, with 21 bases between them. Per the germline V gene, CDR1 is KGHDR and CDR2 is SFDVKD. The CDR3 is 15 residues long. The CDR3: CATFSEQGSGQPQHF. The CDR3 DNA reads as TGTGCCACCTTCTCCGAGCAGGGGAGTGGGCAGCCCCAGCATTTT.

This clonotype was counted many times. The rearrangement links TRBV7-2 to TRBJ1-2, with a tentative D call TRBD1 (6 bases). The CDR3 contains 15 residues. Trimming removed 3 bases at V and 6 bases at J, with 17 bases between. The germline CDR1 and CDR2 sequences are SGHTA and FQGNSA. This chain's CDR3 is CASSLSPGPGDGYTF. CDR3 in DNA: TGTGCCAGCAGCTTGAGCCCGGGACCAGGGGATGGCTACACCTTC.

On this clonotype itself: Germline is not matched at one junction end, which may reflect a read error. The V call is TRBV5-1, the J call TRBJ2-1; tentative D call: TRBD1 (5 bases). This CDR3 comprises 16 residues. Germline CDR1 SGHRS, CDR2 YFSETQ. The CDR3 nucleotides are TGCGCCTGCAGCTTGGGTTCTACAGGAGCCTACAATGAGCAGTTCTTC. This codes for CACSLGSTGAYNEQFF.

This clonotype was found a few times. The rearrangement links TRBV5-1 to TRBJ2-7, with TRBD1 identical over 9 bases. There are 12 residues in the CDR3. Trimming took 8 bases from V and 4 from J; bases not matched to a gene: 4. CDR1 is SGHRS, CDR2 YFSETQ, per germline. The CDR3 DNA reads TGCGCCAGTTGGGACAGGGAATACGAGCAGTACTTC. Its translation is CASWDREYEQYF.

The chain employs TRBV12-5 and TRBJ2-1; D is possibly TRBD1 (5 bases). The CDR3 loop spans 16 amino acids. Germline CDR1 and CDR2: LGHNT and FRNRAP. V gave up 2 bases and J gave up 3 bases, with 14 bases separating them. In DNA, the CDR3 is TGTGCTAGTGGTTTGACGCGGACACCCTTCTACAATGAGCAGTTCTTC. Its protein product is CASGLTRTPFYNEQFF. The variable domain in full, completed from reference TRBV12-5 and TRBJ2-1, reads DARVTQTPRHKVTEMGQEVTMRCQPILGHNTVFWYRQTMMQGLELLAYFRNRAPLDDSGMPKDRFSAEMPDATLATLKIQPSEPRDSAVYFCASGLTRTPFYNEQFFGPGTRLTVL.

This clonotype was detected a few times. The CDR3 nucleotides are TGCAGTGCTAGTAACCGGGCCCTCTATGGCTACACCTTC. It is translated as CSASNRALYGYTF. The chain is built from TRBV20-1 and TRBJ1-2; D uncertain. This CDR3 is built from 13 residues. Germline values: CDR1 DFQATT, CDR2 SNEGSKA (reference sequence). Trimming removed 3 bases from V and 4 bases from J, with 12 bases in between.

For this clonotype: One end of the junction fails to match germline, which may point to a read error. The chain has TRBV20-1 and TRBJ1-4, with 8 nucleotides matching TRBD1. CDR3 length equals 14 residues. Germline V gene sequence: CDR1 DFQATT, CDR2 SNEGSKA (reference sequence). This chain's CDR3 is CSARGPTGVKKLFF. CDR3 DNA sequence: TGCAGTGCCAGAGGCCCGACAGGGGTCAAAAAACTGTTTTTT.

This clonotype occurred many times. The rearrangement joins TRBV4-1 to TRBJ2-6; D perhaps matches TRBD2 (6 bases). Trimming cost V 1 base and J 2 bases, with 15 bases left between them. The CDR3 consists of 18 residues. Per germline, CDR1 MGHRA and CDR2 YSYEKL. The CDR3 sequence is CASSQGGTYRTGANVLTF. The CDR3 bases are TGCGCCAGCAGCCAAGGTGGGACTTACAGGACTGGGGCCAACGTCCTGACTTTC.